These 10 T cell receptor beta chains came from one sample sequenced in a study of neurological immune-mediated disorders. Time point reported: technical triplicate 1. One entry per CDR3 protein, called by TCRdb with MiXCR from the 5' RACE reads. The sample has 20,000 to 25,000 distinct CDR3 sequences, roughly an eighth seen once. The sequenced sample was CD4+ T cells from blood. The origin of the receptors is a female donor with HTLV-1-associated myelopathy (HAM/TSP).

This clonotype was recorded at least ten times. The chain combines TRBV7-2 with TRBJ1-1; 7 nucleotides line up with TRBD1. Germline CDR1 and CDR2: SGHTA and FQGNSA. This CDR3 is built from 12 residues. Trimming cost V 5 bases and J 7 bases; bases outside gene matches: 4. CDR3 region: CASSLDRVEAFF. The CDR3 coding sequence is TGTGCCAGCAGCCTAGACAGGGTTGAAGCTTTCTTT.

In its sample, this clonotype is medium-sized (0.01 to 0.1%). J is TRBJ2-2 and V is TRBV3-1; D unclear. The V and J ends lost 0 bases and 7 bases respectively, with 3 bases between them. The CDR3 consists of 12 residues. The V gene's germline CDR1 is LGHDT and CDR2 YNNKEL (reference sequence). CDR3 nucleotide sequence: TGTGCCAGCAGCCAAGACGGCGGGGAGCTGTTTTTT. It specifies CASSQDGGELFF.

The CDR3 region is CASSDRNYEQYF. The DNA for the CDR3 is TGTGCCAGCAGTGACAGGAACTACGAGCAGTACTTC. V is TRBV12-3 or TRBV12-4 and J is TRBJ2-7, with a tentative D call TRBD1 (6 bases). This CDR3 has 12 amino acids. V lost 5 bases and J lost 3, with 8 bases in between.

This clonotype was seen ten or more times. The rearrangement links TRBV7-9 to TRBJ2-7; TRBD1 matches 9 bases. Germline-derived CDR1 and CDR2 are SEHNR and FQNEAQ (reference sequence). Trimming took 6 bases from V and 2 from J; bases not matched to a gene: 5. The CDR3 sequence is 14 residues long. CDR3 nucleotides: TGTGCCAGCAGTGACAGGGGGAGGGCCTACGAGCAGTACTTC. Its protein product is CASSDRGRAYEQYF.

This clonotype came up many times. The genes are TRBV29-1 and TRBJ1-1; TRBD1 matches at 8 bases. The CDR3 spans 11 residues. CDR1 is SQVTM and CDR2 is ANQGSEA in the germline V gene. V gave up 7 bases and J gave up 4 bases; unmatched junction bases: 2. The CDR3 bases are TGCAGCGCCACAGGGGGCACTGAAGCTTTCTTT. It encodes CSATGGTEAFF.

The table lists this clonotype with many counts. The rearrangement joins TRBV5-1 to TRBJ2-1; D is unclear. The CDR3 extends over 15 amino acids. Germline CDR1 SGHRS, CDR2 YFSETQ. V was cut by 3 bases and J by 0 bases, with 10 bases left in between. The CDR3 nucleotides are TGCGCCAGCAGCTCCTCTGTCGGCTCCTACAATGAGCAGTTCTTC. Its translation is CASSSSVGSYNEQFF.

The chain couples TRBV15 to TRBJ1-5; no definite D call. Germline-derived CDR1 and CDR2 are LNHNV and YYDKDF (reference sequence). This CDR3 contains 12 residues. The V and J ends lost 3 bases and 10 bases respectively, with 10 bases between them. CDR3 DNA sequence: TGTGCCACCAGCAGGGACGGCTTTCCCCAGCATTTT. Protein: CATSRDGFPQHF. Filled out from reference TRBV15 and TRBJ1-5, the complete variable domain reads DAMVIQNPRYQVTQFGKPVTLSCSQTLNHNVMYWYQQKSSQAPKLLFHYYDKDFNNEADTPDNFQSRRPNTSFCFLDIRSPGLGDTAMYLCATSRDGFPQHFGDGTRLSIL.

This clonotype has a count of ten or more. This sequence joins TRBV10-3 and TRBJ2-7; no clear D. The V and J ends lost 6 bases and 4 bases respectively, with 7 bases between them. The CDR3 runs to 11 residues. From germline, CDR1 is ENHRY and CDR2 SYGVKD. The CDR3 loop is CAIRSSYEQYF. The CDR3 DNA is TGTGCCATCAGAAGCAGTTACGAGCAGTACTTC.

This clonotype was observed many times. The chain is built from TRBV24-1 and TRBJ1-1; D is undetermined. Trimming shortened V by 1 base and J by 2 bases, and 1 base separated the two germline ends. The CDR3 extends over 12 amino acids. The germline V gene has CDR1 KGHDR and CDR2 SFDVKD. The CDR3 coding sequence is TGTGCCACCAGTGATTTTAACACTGAAGCTTTCTTT. Protein product: CATSDFNTEAFF.

This clonotype was counted ten times or more. V is TRBV5-1 and J is TRBJ1-5; 7 bases map to TRBD1. V lost 1 base to trimming and J lost 2 bases; unmatched junction nucleotides: 0. CDR1 and CDR2 (germline): SGHRS, YFSETQ. The CDR3 totals 14 residues. The CDR3 DNA reads TGCGCCAGCAGCTTGACAGGGGGCAATCAGCCCCAGCATTTT. Translated, it gives CASSLTGGNQPQHF.